These 18 T cell receptor beta chains were all obtained from the same sample, sequenced in a study of T cell responses to AZD1222 COVID-19 vaccine. TCRdb's table, derived via immunoSEQ multiplex PCR, lists solely in-frame clones and lacks some. The sample holds approximately 200,000 clones, 94% seen once. Sequenced here: peripheral blood, sampled 28 days after the second dose of the MenACWY control vaccine. All receptors come from an adult who received the MenACWY meningococcal vaccine as a control.

This chain uses TRBV24-1 with TRBJ1-5; D is uncertain. Germline V CDR1 and CDR2: KGHDR, SFDVKD. The CDR3 extends over 16 amino acids. V lost 0 bases and J 2 bases, leaving 10 bases between the germline ends. CDR3 bases: TGTGCCACCAGTGATTTGGTCAGGCAGCGCAATCAGCCCCAGCATTTT. This gives the protein CATSDLVRQRNQPQHF.

V is TRBV28 and J is TRBJ2-1, with 11 bases lining up with TRBD1. With 7 bases clipped from V and 4 bases from J, the junction kept 6 bases outside the gene matches. The germline CDR1 and CDR2 sequences are MDHEN and SYDVKM. The CDR3 contains 15 residues. CDR3 DNA: TGTGCCAGCACCGGGACAGGGGGTTTTTACAATGAGCAGTTCTTC. Translated: CASTGTGGFYNEQFF.

The chain has TRBV7-9 and TRBJ2-2; 8 nucleotides match TRBD1. Per germline, CDR1 SEHNR and CDR2 FQNEAQ (reference sequence). V dropped 4 bases and J dropped 4; count of bases not matched to a gene: 11. There are 17 residues in the CDR3. The chain's CDR3 is CASSSLPGGAFTGELFF. The CDR3 nucleotides are TGTGCCAGCAGCTCACTCCCAGGGGGCGCGTTCACCGGGGAGCTGTTTTTT.

This chain uses TRBV7-9 with TRBJ2-5; D remains unclear. Germline-derived CDR1 and CDR2 are SEHNR and FQNEAQ (reference sequence). V was pared by 0 bases and J by 0 bases, with 5 bases between. CDR3 length equals 14 residues. This CDR3 reads CASSLAVYQETQYF. The CDR3 bases are TGTGCCAGCAGCTTAGCTGTATACCAAGAGACCCAGTACTTC.

This clone appeared a single time. The chain recombines TRBV28 with TRBJ1-5; D is possibly TRBD1 (5 bases). Between the trimmed V and J ends, which lost 3 bases and 1 base, there was a span of 10 bases. In germline, CDR1 is MDHEN, CDR2 SYDVKM. The CDR3 has 15 residues. CDR3 nucleotides: TGTGCCAGCAGTTTTGGGGCGAAGAGCAATCAGCCCCAGCATTTT. Translation gives CASSFGAKSNQPQHF. The full variable domain, in which reference TRBV28 and TRBJ1-5 provide the parts outside the CDR3, is DVKVTQSSRYLVKRTGEKVFLECVQDMDHENMFWYRQDPGLGLRLIYFSYDVKMKEKGDIPEGYSVSREKKERFSLILESASTNQTSMYLCASSFGAKSNQPQHFGDGTRLSIL.

The chain recombines TRBV3-1 (or the pseudogene TRBV3-2) with TRBJ1-1; D perhaps matches TRBD1 (5 bases). The germline V gene has CDR1 LGHDT and CDR2 YNNKEL (reference sequence). The CDR3 runs to 12 residues. Trimming stripped 7 bases from V and 4 bases from J, with 10 bases between. The CDR3 sequence: CASTRGSTEAFF. The CDR3 nucleotides read TGTGCCAGCACCCGGGGGAGCACTGAAGCTTTCTTT.

This chain uses TRBV7-9 with TRBJ1-5, with 9 bases matching TRBD1. V lost 1 base, J lost 2 bases, and 12 bases stayed unmatched. CDR1 and CDR2 (germline): SEHNR, FQNEAQ (reference sequence). The CDR3 totals 19 residues. CDR3 DNA: TGTGCCAGCAGCTTAGGGCCGGATGGGACAGGGTATCGCAATCAGCCCCAGCATTTT. It specifies CASSLGPDGTGYRNQPQHF.

This sequence joins TRBV19 and TRBJ2-1; possible D gene TRBD2, 5 bases. The CDR3 totals 17 residues. CDR1 and CDR2 (germline): LNHDA, SQIVND (reference sequence). The ends were cut back, 3 bases at V and 6 bases at J, with 21 bases in the middle. The CDR3 nucleotides are TGTGCCAGTAGTATGGTATCTAGCCCCGCCTTAGTCAATGAGCAGTTCTTC. Protein product: CASSMVSSPALVNEQFF.

The V gene is TRBV7-9, the J gene TRBJ2-3; D may be TRBD2 (5 bases). CDR1 is SEHNR and CDR2 is FQNEAQ in the germline V gene (reference sequence). The CDR3 loop spans 12 amino acids. The ends were cut back, 7 bases at V and 5 bases at J, with 10 bases in the middle. The CDR3 nucleotides read TGTGCCAGCACCCCGCGGGTAGATACGCAGTATTTT. Translated, it gives CASTPRVDTQYF.

This clone was seen a handful of times. This chain connects TRBV6-5 to TRBJ1-4; the match to TRBD1 covers 8 bases. This CDR3 contains 15 residues. V shed 6 bases, J shed 5 bases, and the junction held 8 bases outside the gene matches. The germline CDR1 and CDR2 sequences are MNHEY and SVGAGI. This CDR3 reads CASRSADRANEKLFF. In DNA form, the CDR3 reads TGTGCCAGCAGATCCGCGGACAGGGCGAATGAAAAACTGTTTTTT.

The chain recombines TRBV6-5 with TRBJ1-2, with 7 nucleotides matching TRBD1. The germline V gene encodes CDR1 MNHEY and CDR2 SVGAGI. Losses at the gene ends were 5 bases for V and 6 bases for J; bases not matched to a gene: 6. The CDR3 is made up of 13 amino acids. CDR3 bases: TGTGCCAGCAGTACGAAGGACAGGCATGGCTACACCTTC. As protein: CASSTKDRHGYTF.

The CDR3 here is CASLEGGGYTF. In DNA, the CDR3 is TGTGCCAGCCTAGAAGGGGGCGGCTACACCTTC. The genes are TRBV25-1 and TRBJ1-2; 7 bases align to TRBD1. CDR3 length equals 11 residues. J lost 8 bases, V lost 8 bases, and 5 bases had no gene match. Germline CDR1 reads MGHDK; CDR2 reads SYGVNS.

This chain uses TRBV4-3 with TRBJ2-7; 11 bases align to TRBD2. The CDR3 length is 16 residues. The ends lost 1 base at V and 2 bases at J; junction bases unmatched: 4. Germline V gene sequence: CDR1 LGHNA, CDR2 YSLEER. CDR3 coding DNA: TGCGCCAGCAGCCAAGCTTCTAGCGGGGGGACCTACGAGCAGTACTTC. This encodes CASSQASSGGTYEQYF.

The DNA for the CDR3 is TGTGCCAGCAGCCCCGGTGGGTATAGCAATCAGCCCCAGCATTTT. It is translated as CASSPGGYSNQPQHF. The chain couples TRBV7-2 to TRBJ1-5; D remains ambiguous. Deletions cut 5 bases from V and 0 bases from J, with 11 bases between. The CDR3 is 15 residues long. The germline V gene encodes CDR1 SGHTA and CDR2 FQGNSA.

The chain carries TRBV7-2 and TRBJ2-2; D gene ambiguous. The CDR3 length is 16 residues. V was pared by 6 bases and J by 4 bases, with 18 bases between. Germline lookup yields CDR1 SGHTA and CDR2 FQGNSA. In nucleotides, the CDR3 is TGTGCCAGCAGACGCCCAGGATTGGGGTCCACCGGGGAGCTGTTTTTT. It codes for CASRRPGLGSTGELFF.

The rearrangement joins TRBV7-8 to TRBJ1-5; D gene ambiguous. This CDR3 is built from 16 residues. Looked up from germline, CDR1 is SGHVS and CDR2 is FQNEAQ. V lost 5 bases and J 5 bases, leaving 19 bases between the germline ends. The CDR3 nucleotides read TGTGCCAGCAGCGGTAGGATGGTACAGAGGGATCAGCCCCAGCATTTT. Translated: CASSGRMVQRDQPQHF.

The chain uses TRBV24-1 and TRBJ2-1, with D maybe TRBD2 (6 bases). V lost 3 bases and J lost 5, with 7 bases in between. This CDR3 comprises 13 residues. Per the germline V gene, CDR1 is KGHDR and CDR2 is SFDVKD. CDR3 bases: TGTGCCACCAGTGATGGGACTCACAATGAGCAGTTCTTC. It encodes CATSDGTHNEQFF.

CDR3 DNA: TGTGCCAGCAGTGAACAAGGGCCTTCCTACGAGCAGTACTTC. This sequence encodes CASSEQGPSYEQYF. The chain is built from TRBV2 and TRBJ2-7, with D uncertain. The V end was cut by 2 bases, the J end by 1 base, with 9 bases between. Germline V gene lookup returns CDR1 SNHLY and CDR2 FYNNEI. This CDR3 comprises 14 residues.